This T cell receptor beta chain was profiled in a study of molecular identifiers for immune sequencing clone quantification. Study-wide background: Replicate experiments took RNA from about 20,000 or 100,000 naive CD8 cells, divided it five ways and sequenced four.

The ends were cut back, 5 bases at V and 7 bases at J, with 18 bases in the middle. Per germline, CDR1 SEHNR and CDR2 FQNEAQ (reference sequence). This CDR3 is built from 15 residues. At least ten counts were recorded for this clonotype. From the PCR reads, TCRdb called clonotypes with MiXCR, one entry per CDR3 protein. The table records about 640,000 distinct CDR3 sequences, roughly 21% of them present only once. The authors sorted naive CD8 T cells as CD8+CD4-CCR7+CD45RA+. The TCR sequence derives from a human donor in good health. Some libraries in this study had Jurkat cell RNA spiked in. The chain carries TRBV7-9 and TRBJ2-1; D not resolved. The sequencing sample was made of naive CD8+ T cells from blood, with Jurkat cell RNA spiked in. Subset denoted: FACS-sorted CD8+CD4-CCR7+CD45RA+ naive T cells. CDR3 sequence (DNA): TGTGCCAGCAGCCCGCCAAAAGGAGAGTGGAATGAGCAGTTCTTC. Its translation is CASSPPKGEWNEQFF.